The text below deals with one TCR beta chain. The data stem from a study of shared clonotypes between healthy human individuals. The CDR3 is 16 residues long. The germline CDR1 and CDR2 sequences are MNHNY and SVGAGI (reference sequence). Trimming took off 0 bases at V and 0 bases at J, with 6 bases between the two ends. Profiling relied on immunoSEQ multiplex PCR, and the TCRdb table lists in-frame clones only, not all of them. The sample has roughly 1,100,000 clones; more than 65% are singletons. Sample: memory CD4+ T cells sorted from blood. Subset here: CD45RA-negative fraction. V and J are TRBV6-6 and TRBJ2-6, with a weak D call TRBD2 (5 bases). This receptor was taken from a man aged 18-30 years in good health. In DNA form, the CDR3 reads TGTGCCAGCAGTTACTCTGCGGGCTCTGGGGCCAACGTCCTGACTTTC. Amino acids: CASSYSAGSGANVLTF.